Listed here are 21 T cell receptor beta chains from one sample, sequenced in a study of T cell clonality in common variable immunodeficiency. Study results and limitations: In common variable immunodeficiency, TCR beta chains reportedly carried fewer deletions and N-nucleotide insertions.

Measured with immunoSEQ multiplex PCR; TCRdb has only the in-frame clones, and not every one. The record shows under 35,000 clones for this sample, with no singletons present. The antigens of these receptors remain unknown. Sequenced sample: peripheral blood mononuclear cells. The receptors shown here come from a human donor with common variable immunodeficiency.

On this clone: The read stops 3 residues short of the end of the CDR3; the missing end is completed from the germline J gene. V and J are TRBV6-1 and TRBJ2-3; D remains unclear. The CDR3 consists of 14 residues. V lost 2 bases and J 5 bases, leaving 11 bases between the germline ends. The germline V gene encodes CDR1 MNHNS and CDR2 SASEGT. The CDR3 region is CASSEQANLDTQYF. The CDR3 bases that were read are TGTGCCAGCAGTGAACAAGCGAATCTAGATACG.

A note on this clone: The read comes to an end 3 residues before the CDR3 does, leaving the germline J gene to fill in the end. The chain employs TRBV11-3 and TRBJ1-2, with 7 bases aligning to TRBD1. The CDR3 spans 12 residues. Germline V gene lookup returns CDR1 SGHNT and CDR2 YENEEA. The sequenced part of the CDR3 DNA is TGTGCCAGCAGCTTGTTCGACAGGGTC. Protein: CASSLFDRV. In full, the CDR3 is CASSLFDRVYTF.

This clone was counted a few times. With the read ending 3 residues before the CDR3 end, the germline J gene is used to fill in that end. The V call is TRBV30, the J call TRBJ2-6; 8 nucleotides align to TRBD1. Germline assignment: CDR1 GTSNPN and CDR2 SVGIG (reference sequence). The junction had 11 bases not matched to a gene; V was cut back by 1 base and J by 0 bases. This CDR3 is 19 amino acids long. CDR3: CAWSGQGSLHSSGANVLTF. CDR3 DNA (partial): TGTGCCTGGAGTGGACAGGGGAGCCTCCACAGCTCTGGGGCCAACGTC.

There are a few counts of this clone. The junction differs from germline at one of its ends, possibly a read error. The read ends 3 residues shy of where the CDR3 ends; the end is completed using the germline J gene. The chain carries TRBV7-9 and TRBJ1-1, with a possible D match to TRBD1 (5 bases). CDR1 is SEHNR, CDR2 FQNEAQ, per germline (reference sequence). The CDR3 contains 13 residues. The CDR3 loop reads CSSSPSGSTEAFF. CDR3 DNA (partial): TGTTCCAGCAGCCCCTCAGGGAGCACGGAA.

In this sample, this clone turned up a few times. The CDR3 end falls 3 residues outside the read, so it is completed with the germline J gene. This chain uses TRBV2 with TRBJ2-7, with D possibly TRBD1 on 6 matching bases. The CDR3 contains 13 residues. The germline V and J ends were trimmed by 7 bases and 3 bases, with 13 bases remaining between them. CDR1 and CDR2 (germline): SNHLY, FYNNEI. CDR3: CASTGTTGYEQYF. CDR3 bases read: TGTGCCAGCACCGGGACAACCGGCTACGAG.

This clone was detected only a few times. The read finishes 3 residues shy of the CDR3 end, and the germline J gene is used to complete it. This rearrangement joins TRBV5-6 to TRBJ2-7, with 11 positions matching TRBD1. V lost 3 bases and J lost 1; bases outside the gene matches: 3. This CDR3 has 15 residues. CDR1 SGHDT and CDR2 YYEEEE come from the germline V gene. CDR3 protein: CASSWGQGGSYEQYF. The covered CDR3 bases are TGTGCCAGCAGCTGGGGACAGGGGGGTTCCTACGAG.

With respect to this clone: The CDR3 end is not reached by the read, which stops 3 residues before it; the germline J gene fills it in. V gene TRBV7-9 combines with J gene TRBJ1-6; no clear D gene. This CDR3 has 14 residues. Trimming took off 2 bases at V and 8 bases at J, with 10 bases between the two ends. Germline assignment: CDR1 SEHNR and CDR2 FQNEAQ (reference sequence). CDR3 residues: CASSLRDTHSPLHF. CDR3 DNA, as far as it was read: TGTGCCAGCAGCTTACGCGACACCCATTCACCC. Using reference TRBV7-9 and TRBJ1-6 for the parts outside the CDR3, the full variable domain is DTGVSQNPRHKITKRGQNVTFRCDPISEHNRLYWYRQTLGQGPEFLTYFQNEAQLEKSRLLSDRFSAERPKGSFSTLEIQRTEQGDSAMYLCASSLRDTHSPLHFGNGTRLTVT.

As for this clone: The read terminates 3 residues ahead of where the CDR3 ends, so the germline J gene completes it. The chain joins TRBV7-6 to TRBJ2-5; D gene ambiguous. V was shortened by 1 base and J by 5 bases, with 14 bases between the two germline ends. The CDR3 is made up of 15 amino acids. Germline-derived CDR1 and CDR2 are SGHVS and FNYEAQ. The sequenced part of the CDR3 DNA is TGTGCCAGCAGCTTAGGAGCAAAGCACGGGGAGACC. This sequence encodes CASSLGAKHGET. The entire CDR3 sequence reads CASSLGAKHGETQYF.

This clone has more than one count but fewer than ten. The read terminates 3 residues ahead of where the CDR3 ends, so the germline J gene completes it. The V call is TRBV19, the J call TRBJ2-3; TRBD1 agrees at 9 bases. Germline CDR1 and CDR2: LNHDA and SQIVND (reference sequence). V dropped 6 bases and J dropped 0; count of bases not matched to a gene: 7. CDR3 length: 16 residues. CDR3 DNA, as far as it was read: TGTGCCAGTAGATTGGGACAGGGAATAAGCACAGATACG. It specifies CASRLGQGISTDT. The whole CDR3 reads CASRLGQGISTDTQYF.

Points on this clone: The read finishes 3 residues shy of the CDR3 end, and the germline J gene is used to complete it. V and J are TRBV11-3 and TRBJ2-5; 9 nucleotides agree with TRBD1. The germline V gene encodes CDR1 SGHNT and CDR2 YENEEA. The CDR3 loop spans 15 amino acids. V was clipped by 5 bases and J by 2 bases; unmatched bases: 6. CDR3 loop: CASSPDRGQQETQYF. The sequenced CDR3 bases are TGTGCCAGCAGCCCGGACAGGGGACAGCAAGAGACC.

The CDR3: CAWSSGQGTDTQYF. The part of the CDR3 DNA that was read is TGTGCCTGGAGTTCAGGACAGGGTACAGATACG. The J gene is TRBJ2-3, the V gene TRBV30; TRBD1 agrees at 8 bases. Sequencing ends 3 residues short of the CDR3 end; the germline J gene provides the rest. With V trimmed by 2 bases and J by 3 bases, 4 bases remained unmatched. In germline, CDR1 is GTSNPN, CDR2 SVGIG (reference sequence). This CDR3 is built from 14 residues.

Of note for this clone: The read ends 3 residues shy of where the CDR3 ends; the end is completed using the germline J gene. The chain recombines TRBV6-1 with TRBJ1-1; D may be TRBD1 (6 bases). The germline V and J ends were trimmed by 4 bases and 6 bases, with 21 bases remaining between them. Germline loops: CDR1 MNHNS, CDR2 SASEGT. The length of the CDR3 is 16 residues. The CDR3 sequence: CASSGTPGHLRAEAFF. The CDR3 DNA, read in part, is TGTGCCAGCAGTGGGACCCCGGGACACCTGAGGGCTGAA.

This clone has ten or more counts. A read error may produce the germline difference seen at one junction end. The read falls 3 residues short of the CDR3 end, and the missing part is taken from the germline J gene. The chain joins TRBV4-2 to TRBJ2-1, with TRBD2 matching 8 bases. Germline lookup yields CDR1 LGHNA and CDR2 YNFKEQ. The CDR3 consists of 16 residues. The CDR3 bases that were read are TGCGCCAGCAGCCCCGAGGGTAGCGGGGCATCCAATGAG. It yields the protein CASSPEGSGASNE. The whole CDR3 region reads CASSPEGSGASNEQFF.

This clone appeared many times. The missing CDR3 end, 3 residues past where the read stops, is filled in from the germline J gene. The V gene is TRBV19, the J gene TRBJ2-3; 7 bases match TRBD2. The CDR3 has 16 amino acids. The germline V gene encodes CDR1 LNHDA and CDR2 SQIVND (reference sequence). The junction had 11 bases not matched to a gene; V was cut back by 3 bases and J by 5 bases. CDR3 region: CASSISAGDGGDTQYF. CDR3 bases read: TGTGCCAGTAGTATCTCTGCGGGGGACGGTGGAGATACG.

This clone was detected many times. The CDR3 end lies 3 residues beyond the end of the read and is filled in from the germline J gene. The chain joins TRBV7-3 to TRBJ1-2, with 9 bases aligning to TRBD1. Germline V gives CDR1 SGHTA, CDR2 FQGTGA. The CDR3 loop spans 12 amino acids. The CDR3 spells CASSPTGGGYTF. CDR3 DNA, as far as it was read: TGTGCCAGCAGCCCGACAGGGGGGGGC.

Of note for this clone: The CDR3 extends 3 residues past the end of the read, so its final part is completed from the germline J gene. The chain is built from TRBV7-2 and TRBJ2-3; 7 nucleotides match TRBD2. V shed 4 bases and J 1 base; nucleotides not matched to a gene: 5. The germline V gene has CDR1 SGHTA and CDR2 FQGNSA. The CDR3 sequence is 15 residues long. This chain's CDR3 is CASSSKAGRTDTQYF. The CDR3 DNA, read in part, is TGTGCCAGCAGCTCAAAAGCGGGGCGCACAGATACG.

This clone has at least ten counts. CDR3 residues: CAIGGLAYEQYF. The covered CDR3 bases are TGTGCCATCGGGGGACTAGCCTACGAG. The chain couples TRBV10-3 to TRBJ2-7; 8 nucleotides agree with TRBD2. The read finishes 3 residues shy of the CDR3 end, and the germline J gene is used to complete it. Germline V lookup: CDR1 ENHRY, CDR2 SYGVKD. The CDR3 covers 12 residues. J lost 2 bases, V lost 8 bases, and 2 bases had no gene match.

This clone was seen only a few times. Incomplete CDR3 DNA: TGCAGTGCTAGAGGGACAGGGGGCTACAATGAG. Translated, it gives CSARGTGGYNE. The complete CDR3 protein is CSARGTGGYNEQFF. The rearrangement uses TRBV20-1 and TRBJ2-1, with 10 nucleotides matching TRBD1. The read ends 3 residues early relative to the CDR3; the germline J gene fills the gap. This CDR3 spans 14 amino acids. The trim removed 1 base at V and 3 bases at J, leaving 0 bases unmatched. Germline V gene sequence: CDR1 DFQATT, CDR2 SNEGSKA (reference sequence).

The CDR3 region is CASSDKTGGWGYTF. The covered CDR3 bases are TGTGCCAGCAGTGATAAGACAGGGGGCTGGGGC. The chain is built from TRBV6-1 and TRBJ1-2, with 10 bases lining up with TRBD1. The CDR3 end is not reached by the read, which stops 3 residues before it; the germline J gene fills it in. This CDR3 comprises 14 residues. The germline V gene encodes CDR1 MNHNS and CDR2 SASEGT.

A note on this clone: The read ends 3 residues before the CDR3 terminus; that terminus is restored from the germline J gene. The chain combines TRBV11-3 with TRBJ1-3, with a tentative D call TRBD1 (6 bases). The CDR3 has 14 amino acids. Between the trimmed V and J ends, which lost 3 bases and 4 bases, there was a span of 10 bases. Germline V CDR1 and CDR2: SGHNT, YENEEA. The covered CDR3 bases are TGTGCCAGCAGCTTGGGGGGGCTCGGAAACACC. Protein: CASSLGGLGNT. In full, the CDR3 reads CASSLGGLGNTIYF.

This clone was recorded a few times. Read sequence stops 3 residues before the CDR3 end, and the germline J gene provides the missing end. V usage is TRBV11-3 and J usage is TRBJ2-7, with TRBD1 matching 9 bases. This CDR3 contains 15 residues. V was clipped by 4 bases and J by 5 bases; unmatched bases: 9. CDR1 is SGHNT and CDR2 is YENEEA in the germline V gene. The CDR3 sequence is CASSSDRGYGDEQYF. Partial CDR3 DNA: TGTGCCAGCAGCTCAGACAGGGGGTATGGCGACGAG.